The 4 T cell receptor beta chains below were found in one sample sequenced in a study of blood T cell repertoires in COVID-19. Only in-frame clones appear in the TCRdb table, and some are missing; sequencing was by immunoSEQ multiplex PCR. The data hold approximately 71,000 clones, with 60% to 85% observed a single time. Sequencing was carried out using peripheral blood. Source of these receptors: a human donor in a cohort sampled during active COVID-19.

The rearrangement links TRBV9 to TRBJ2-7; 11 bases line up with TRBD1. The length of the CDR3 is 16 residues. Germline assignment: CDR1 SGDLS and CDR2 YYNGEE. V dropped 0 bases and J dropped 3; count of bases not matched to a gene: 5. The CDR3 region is CASSVGGTGGLYEQYF. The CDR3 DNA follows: TGTGCCAGCAGCGTAGGGGGGACAGGGGGACTCTACGAGCAGTACTTC.

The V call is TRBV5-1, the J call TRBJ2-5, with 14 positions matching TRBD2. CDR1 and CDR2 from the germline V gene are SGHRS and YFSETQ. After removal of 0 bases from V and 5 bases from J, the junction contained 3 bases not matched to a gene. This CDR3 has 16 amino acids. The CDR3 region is CASSLGTSGRMETQYF. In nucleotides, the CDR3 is TGCGCCAGCAGCTTGGGGACTAGCGGGAGGATGGAGACCCAGTACTTC.

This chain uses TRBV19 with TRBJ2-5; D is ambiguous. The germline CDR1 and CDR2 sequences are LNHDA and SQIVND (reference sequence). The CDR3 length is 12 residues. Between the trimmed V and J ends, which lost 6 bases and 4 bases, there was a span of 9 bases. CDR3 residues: CASSSTSETQYF. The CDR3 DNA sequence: TGTGCCAGTAGCTCCACTTCAGAGACCCAGTACTTC.

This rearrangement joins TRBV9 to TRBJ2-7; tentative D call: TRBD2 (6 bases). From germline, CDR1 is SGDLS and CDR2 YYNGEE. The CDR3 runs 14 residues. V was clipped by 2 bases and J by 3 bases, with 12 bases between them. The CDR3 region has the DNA TGTGCCAGCAGCGTCGGGACGGACTACTACGAGCAGTACTTC. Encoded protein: CASSVGTDYYEQYF.